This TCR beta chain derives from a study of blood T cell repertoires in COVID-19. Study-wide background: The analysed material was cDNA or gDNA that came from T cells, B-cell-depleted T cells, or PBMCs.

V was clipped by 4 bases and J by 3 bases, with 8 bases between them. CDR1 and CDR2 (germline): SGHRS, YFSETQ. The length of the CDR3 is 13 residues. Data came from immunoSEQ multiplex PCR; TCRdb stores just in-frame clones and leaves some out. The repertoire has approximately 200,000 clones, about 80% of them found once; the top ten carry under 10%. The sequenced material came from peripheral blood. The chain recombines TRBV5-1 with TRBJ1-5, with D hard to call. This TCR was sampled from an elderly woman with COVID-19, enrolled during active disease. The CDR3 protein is CASSREPNQPQHF. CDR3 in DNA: TGCGCCAGCAGCCGGGAGCCCAATCAGCCCCAGCATTTT.